This T cell receptor beta chain came from a study of cytomegalovirus exposure and HLA in healthy donors. In the study overall: Earlier work reported 95 million to 130 million unique TCR beta sequences from about 200 million T cells. Study-wide results and caveats: In an earlier analysis, most TCR beta V segments were productive about 87% or about 30% of the time.

PCR amplification relied on 60 Vbeta primers (plus 13 Jbeta primers). The repertoire was sequenced with immunoSEQ multiplex PCR; TCRdb's copy has only in-frame clones and lacks some. The sample shows over 150,000 clones, approximately 84% of them seen only once. The V gene end was trimmed by 1 base and the J gene end by 3 bases; junction bases not matched to a gene: 10. Per the germline V gene, CDR1 is SGHRS and CDR2 is YFSETQ. The CDR3 loop spans 16 amino acids. Comment on this clone: Its target is unknown.

This sequence joins TRBV5-1 and TRBJ2-7; 7 nucleotides line up with TRBD1. The sequenced material came from PBMCs. This clonotype originated in a girl aged 5 to 17 in good health and CMV-seropositive. The CDR3 sequence is CASSLPVRDSYYEQYF. In DNA form, the CDR3 reads TGCGCCAGCAGCTTGCCCGTAAGGGACAGTTACTACGAGCAGTACTTC. Based on the CDR3 plus reference TRBV5-1 and TRBJ2-7, the full variable domain is KAGVTQTPRYLIKTRGQQVTLSCSPISGHRSVSWYQQTPGQGLQFLFEYFSETQRNKGNFPGRFSGRQFSNSRSEMNVSTLELGDSALYLCASSLPVRDSYYEQYFGPGTRLTVT.